The clone carrying this T cell receptor beta chain occurred many times. Its antigen is unidentified. These data originate in a study of T cells in Graves' hyperthyroidism and ophthalmopathy. Study in general: Peripheral blood specimens were obtained at initial diagnosis, prior to any treatment. General study points: The model forecast ophthalmopathy, anticipating it by a median approximately 6.2 months before onset.

V was pared by 5 bases and J by 2 bases, with 9 bases of the junction left unmatched. The CDR3 sequence is 16 residues long. Germline V gene sequence: CDR1 DFQATT, CDR2 SNEGSKA (reference sequence). The investigators amplified TCR beta CDR3 regions from RNA transcripts. With the HTBI primer set, the TCR CDR3 went through a first round of RT-PCR. TCRdb reanalysed the multiplex PCR reads using MiXCR and keeps one entry per CDR3 protein. The sample gives under 400,000 distinct CDR3 sequences, about 25% of which show up once; about 70% is in the top ten. The rearrangement joins TRBV20-1 to TRBJ2-1, with 10 bases lining up with TRBD2. What was sequenced was blood. The sequence was obtained from a man aged 50 or older with Graves' hyperthyroidism. CDR3: CSAPIGLAEPYNEQFF. CDR3 nucleotides: TGCAGTGCTCCGATAGGACTAGCGGAGCCCTACAATGAGCAGTTCTTC.